This T cell receptor (beta chain) was recovered during a study of T-cell memory formation after mild COVID-19. The germline V gene encodes CDR1 KGHSH and CDR2 LQKENI. The CDR3 totals 16 residues. V was clipped by 1 base and J by 2 bases; unmatched bases: 5. TCRdb re-derived calls from the 5' RACE reads in MiXCR, one entry per CDR3 protein. The repertoire consists of about 210,000 distinct CDR3 sequences, with 27% occurring once and the leading ten covering about 10%. J is TRBJ1-5 and V is TRBV18; 7 positions match TRBD1. The TCR was taken from an adult woman who had mild COVID-19 (a few samples of this study predate the infection). Cell type and time point are not known. The specimen was PBMCs or a T cell subset sorted from them (not recorded which). CDR3 in DNA: TGTGCCAGCTCACCACGGAAGGGGGCAGGCAATCAGCCCCAGCATTTT. Its translation: CASSPRKGAGNQPQHF.